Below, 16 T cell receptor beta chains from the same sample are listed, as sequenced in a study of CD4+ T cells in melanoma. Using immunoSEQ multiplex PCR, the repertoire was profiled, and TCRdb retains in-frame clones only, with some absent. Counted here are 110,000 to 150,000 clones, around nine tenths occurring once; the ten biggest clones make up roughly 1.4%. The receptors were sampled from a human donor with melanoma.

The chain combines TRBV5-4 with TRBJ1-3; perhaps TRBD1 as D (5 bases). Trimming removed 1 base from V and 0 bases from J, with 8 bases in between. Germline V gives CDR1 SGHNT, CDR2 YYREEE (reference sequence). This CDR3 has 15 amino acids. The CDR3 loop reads CASSLTGLSGNTIYF. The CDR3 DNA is TGTGCCAGCAGCTTGACAGGCCTCTCTGGAAACACCATATATTTT.

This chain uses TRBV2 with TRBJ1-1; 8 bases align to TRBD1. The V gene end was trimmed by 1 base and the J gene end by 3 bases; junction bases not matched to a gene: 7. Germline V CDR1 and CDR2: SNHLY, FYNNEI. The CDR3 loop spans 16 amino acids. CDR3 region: CASSEGPGGWDTEAFF. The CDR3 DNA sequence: TGTGCCAGCAGTGAAGGACCAGGGGGCTGGGACACTGAAGCTTTCTTT.

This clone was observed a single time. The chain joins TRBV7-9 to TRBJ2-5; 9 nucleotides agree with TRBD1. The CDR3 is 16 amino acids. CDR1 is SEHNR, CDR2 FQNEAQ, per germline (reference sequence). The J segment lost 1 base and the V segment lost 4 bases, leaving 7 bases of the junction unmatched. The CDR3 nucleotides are TGTGCCAGCAGCTATTCGACAGGGGGACCCCAAGAGACCCAGTACTTC. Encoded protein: CASSYSTGGPQETQYF.

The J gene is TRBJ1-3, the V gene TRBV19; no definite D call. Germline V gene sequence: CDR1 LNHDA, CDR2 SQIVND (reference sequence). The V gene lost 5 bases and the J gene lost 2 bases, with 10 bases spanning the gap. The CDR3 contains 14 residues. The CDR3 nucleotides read TGTGCCAGTAGTCTAAGACCCCCTGGAAACACCATATATTTT. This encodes CASSLRPPGNTIYF.

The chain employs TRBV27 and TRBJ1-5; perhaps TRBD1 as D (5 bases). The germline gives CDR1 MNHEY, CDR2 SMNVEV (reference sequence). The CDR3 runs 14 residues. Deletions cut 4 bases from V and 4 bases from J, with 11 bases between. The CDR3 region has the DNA TGTGCCAGCAGTTCCACGGGGGAGAATCAGCCCCAGCATTTT. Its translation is CASSSTGENQPQHF.

In nucleotides, the CDR3 is TGTGCCAGCAGCCAACCAGGGGTAGGGGAGACCCAGTACTTC. It translates to CASSQPGVGETQYF. This chain joins TRBV5-5 and TRBJ2-5; possibly TRBD1 for D (6 bases). Trimming pared 4 bases from V and 5 bases from J, leaving 15 bases between. This CDR3 is built from 14 residues. Germline V CDR1 and CDR2: SGHKS, YYEKEE (reference sequence).

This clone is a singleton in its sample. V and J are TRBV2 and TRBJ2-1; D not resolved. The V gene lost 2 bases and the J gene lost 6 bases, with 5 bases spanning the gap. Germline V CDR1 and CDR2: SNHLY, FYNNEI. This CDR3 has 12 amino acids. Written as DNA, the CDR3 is TGTGCCAGCAGTGAACGGGCCAATGAGCAGTTCTTC. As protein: CASSERANEQFF. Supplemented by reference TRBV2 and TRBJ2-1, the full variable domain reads EPEVTQTPSHQVTQMGQEVILRCVPISNHLYFYWYRQILGQKVEFLVSFYNNEISEKSEIFDDQFSVERPDGSNFTLKIRSTKLEDSAMYFCASSERANEQFFGPGTRLTVL.

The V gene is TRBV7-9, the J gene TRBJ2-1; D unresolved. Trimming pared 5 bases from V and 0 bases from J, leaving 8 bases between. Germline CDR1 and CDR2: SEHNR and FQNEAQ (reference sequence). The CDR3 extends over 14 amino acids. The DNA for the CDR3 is TGTGCCAGCAGCCCCGGTAGCTCCTACAATGAGCAGTTCTTC. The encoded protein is CASSPGSSYNEQFF.

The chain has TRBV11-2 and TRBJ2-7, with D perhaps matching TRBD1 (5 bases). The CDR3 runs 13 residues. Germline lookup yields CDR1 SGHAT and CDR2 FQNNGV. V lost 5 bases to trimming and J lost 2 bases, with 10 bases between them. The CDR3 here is CASSHDRTYEQYF. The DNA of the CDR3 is TGTGCCAGCAGCCACGACAGAACCTACGAGCAGTACTTC.

CDR3: CASSEWGGTHSSTDTQYF. CDR3 nucleotides: TGTGCCAGCAGTGAATGGGGGGGGACGCACTCTAGCACAGATACGCAGTATTTT. The chain employs TRBV2 and TRBJ2-3; 7 bases match TRBD2. V was pared by 2 bases and J by 0 bases, with 11 bases of the junction left unmatched. Germline V lookup: CDR1 SNHLY, CDR2 FYNNEI. The CDR3 is made up of 18 amino acids.

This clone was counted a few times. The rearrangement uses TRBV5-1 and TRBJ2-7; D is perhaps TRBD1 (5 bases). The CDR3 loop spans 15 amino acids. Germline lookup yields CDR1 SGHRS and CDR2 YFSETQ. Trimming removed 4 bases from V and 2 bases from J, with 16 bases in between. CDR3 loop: CASSARLTAAYEQYF. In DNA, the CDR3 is TGCGCCAGCAGCGCACGACTGACAGCAGCCTACGAGCAGTACTTC.

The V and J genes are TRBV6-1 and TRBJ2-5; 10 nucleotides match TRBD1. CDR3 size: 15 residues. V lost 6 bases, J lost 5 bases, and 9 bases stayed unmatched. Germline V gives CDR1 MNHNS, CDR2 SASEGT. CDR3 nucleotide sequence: TGTGCCAGCAGGACGAAGACAGGGGGCTTGGAGACCCAGTACTTC. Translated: CASRTKTGGLETQYF.

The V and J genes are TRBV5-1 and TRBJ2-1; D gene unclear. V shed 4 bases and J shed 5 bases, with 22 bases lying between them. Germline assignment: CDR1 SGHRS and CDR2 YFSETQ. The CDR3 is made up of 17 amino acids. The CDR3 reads CASSPFTGSPPNNEQFF. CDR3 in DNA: TGCGCCAGCAGCCCGTTCACCGGGTCCCCACCCAACAATGAGCAGTTCTTC.

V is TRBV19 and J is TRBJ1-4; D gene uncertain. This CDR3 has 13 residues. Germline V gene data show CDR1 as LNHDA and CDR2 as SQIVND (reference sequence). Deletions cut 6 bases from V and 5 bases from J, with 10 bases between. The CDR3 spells CASRGQINEKLFF. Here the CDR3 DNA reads TGTGCCAGTAGAGGGCAGATAAATGAAAAACTGTTTTTT.

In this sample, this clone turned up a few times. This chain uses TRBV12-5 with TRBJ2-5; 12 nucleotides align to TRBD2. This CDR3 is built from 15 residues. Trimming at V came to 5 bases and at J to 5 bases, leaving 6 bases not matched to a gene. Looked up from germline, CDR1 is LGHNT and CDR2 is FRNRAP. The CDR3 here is CASGRRLAGVETQYF. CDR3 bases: TGTGCTAGTGGTCGGAGACTAGCGGGGGTGGAGACCCAGTACTTC. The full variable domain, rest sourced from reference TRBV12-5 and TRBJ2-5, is DARVTQTPRHKVTEMGQEVTMRCQPILGHNTVFWYRQTMMQGLELLAYFRNRAPLDDSGMPKDRFSAEMPDATLATLKIQPSEPRDSAVYFCASGRRLAGVETQYFGPGTRLLVL.

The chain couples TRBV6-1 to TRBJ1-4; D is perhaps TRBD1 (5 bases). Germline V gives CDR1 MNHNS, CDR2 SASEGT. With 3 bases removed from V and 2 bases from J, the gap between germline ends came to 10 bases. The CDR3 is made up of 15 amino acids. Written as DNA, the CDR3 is TGTGCCAGCAGTGATTACAGACAGACTAATGAAAAACTGTTTTTT. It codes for CASSDYRQTNEKLFF.